The clone carrying this T cell receptor beta chain was seen a handful of times. Its antigen is not known. The CDR3 has 13 amino acids. J lost 3 bases, V lost 2 bases, and 1 base had no gene match. Germline CDR1 SGHTA, CDR2 FQGTGA. Expressed TCRB transcripts were sequenced after all isolated RNA was converted to cDNA. Method: immunoSEQ multiplex PCR; TCRdb's copy keeps in-frame clones and lacks some. The repertoire holds under 300,000 clones, with about 24% as singletons. This sample is drawn from a study of beta chain features in type 1 diabetes. Study summary: Examination covered roughly 100,000,000 sorted cells spanning all samples.

Based on CD45RO/CCR7/CD25/CD127/CD95/CD27, CD4+ regulatory, stem cell-like memory, naive and central memory cells were sorted. Study-wide findings and caveats: A closer apparent resemblance between naive, central memory and Treg TCRB repertoires was seen in patients than in healthy donors. For Type 1 diabetes patients, all four CD4+ subsets carried TCRB CDR3s that were moderately but significantly shorter.

The TCR was taken from a woman in her 30s with type 1 diabetes. The sequenced sample consisted of naive CD4+ T cells from blood. This chain joins TRBV7-3 and TRBJ2-7; 7 bases line up with TRBD2. The CDR3 is CASSLGRDYEQYF. The CDR3 DNA follows: TGTGCCAGCAGCTTAGGGAGGGACTACGAGCAGTACTTC.